This T cell receptor beta chain was documented in a study of beta chain features in type 1 diabetes. Study-wide results and caveats: A possible short-template PCR bias applies equally to patients and controls.

The CDR3 consists of 17 residues. Germline CDR1 and CDR2: SGHTA and FQGNSA. The V gene end was trimmed by 1 base and the J gene end by 4 bases; junction bases not matched to a gene: 11. The entirety of the isolated RNA underwent reverse transcription, so expressed TCRB transcripts were sequenced. The data were produced by immunoSEQ multiplex PCR, yet TCRdb's version contains in-frame clones alone and is incomplete. In the table there are 620,000 or so clones, 15% of which are singletons. Remarks on this clone: What it recognizes is unknown.

Each donor gave one heparinised blood draw averaging about 100 mL. Stem cell-like memory, regulatory, central memory and naive CD4+ cells were sorted via CD45RO/CCR7/CD25/CD127/CD95/CD27. The chain combines TRBV7-2 with TRBJ2-7; 9 bases map to TRBD1. This TCR was recovered from a man younger than 30 in good health. Sequences were obtained from naive CD4+ T cells from blood. Written as DNA, the CDR3 is TGTGCCAGCAGCTTAGTACCGGGACAGGGTTTTCCGTACGAGCAGTACTTC. Protein product: CASSLVPGQGFPYEQYF. Filled out from reference TRBV7-2 and TRBJ2-7, the complete variable domain reads GAGVSQSPSNKVTEKGKDVELRCDPISGHTALYWYRQSLGQGLEFLIYFQGNSAPDKSGLPSDRFSAERTGGSVSTLTIQRTQQEDSAVYLCASSLVPGQGFPYEQYFGPGTRLTVT.